This TCR beta chain stems from a study of regulatory T cells in long-lasting Graves disease. Study-wide results and limits: Persistent disease favored TRBV28, TRBJ1-2 and TRBJ2-5.

This clonotype has a count of ten or more. As yet, its antigen is unknown. Time point specified: newly diagnosed GD, antithyroid drugs for less than 3 months. From RNA extracted from PBMCs, the TCR library was made. Both iRepertoire HTBI primers and Arm-PCR of CDR3 regions were used to build the TCR beta libraries. Via MiXCR, TCRdb re-called the multiplex PCR reads, giving one row per CDR3 protein. This table has around 250,000 distinct CDR3 sequences, 15% to 20% appearing once. Between the trimmed V and J ends, which lost 0 bases and 3 bases, there was a span of 4 bases. Per the germline V gene, CDR1 is SGHRS and CDR2 is YFSETQ. This CDR3 is built from 12 residues. The same data also went into a second study, on T cells in Graves' hyperthyroidism and ophthalmopathy. That publication notes: Among the patients, aged 18 to 65, hyperthyroidism was newly diagnosed and had lasted under 2 months.

This clonotype was sampled from a woman aged 25 to 39 with Graves disease. The genes are TRBV5-1 and TRBJ2-7, with unresolved D. Sample: peripheral blood mononuclear cells (PBMCs), taken at new diagnosis, from a patient treated with antithyroid drugs. The CDR3 protein is CASSLDNYEQYF. The CDR3, as DNA: TGCGCCAGCAGCTTGGACAACTACGAGCAGTACTTC.